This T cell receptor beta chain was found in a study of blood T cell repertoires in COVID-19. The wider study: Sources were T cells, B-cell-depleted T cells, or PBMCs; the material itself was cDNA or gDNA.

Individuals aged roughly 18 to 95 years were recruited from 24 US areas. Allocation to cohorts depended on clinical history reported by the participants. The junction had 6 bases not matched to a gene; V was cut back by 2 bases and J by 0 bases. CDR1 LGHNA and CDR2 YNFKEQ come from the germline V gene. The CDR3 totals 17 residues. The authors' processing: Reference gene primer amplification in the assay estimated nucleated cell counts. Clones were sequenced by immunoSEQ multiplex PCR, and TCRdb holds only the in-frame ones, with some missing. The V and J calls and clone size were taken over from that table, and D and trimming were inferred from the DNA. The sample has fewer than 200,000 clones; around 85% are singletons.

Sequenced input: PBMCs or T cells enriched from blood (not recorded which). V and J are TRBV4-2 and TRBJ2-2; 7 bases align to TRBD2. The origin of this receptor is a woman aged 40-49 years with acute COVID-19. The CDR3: CASSQFSGTANTGELFF. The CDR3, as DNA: TGTGCCAGCAGCCAATTCAGCGGGACTGCGAACACCGGGGAGCTGTTTTTT.